These T cell receptor beta chains were read from a single sample in a study of identical twins. TCRdb recomputed calls from the 5' RACE reads with MiXCR, one row per CDR3 protein. The sample lists under 350,000 distinct CDR3 sequences; 7.5% to 9.5% were seen once. These sequences were also reported in another study, on yellow fever vaccine responses in identical twins.

Sequencing used CD8+ T cells sorted from blood. These receptors came from a woman younger than 30 in good health. Both conserved end residues are part of each CDR3. The D gene is left open where the match is weak. Clone size appears in some rows only: once, few, many, or a class for an expanded clone.

d_call,clone_size,v_call,j_call,cdr3_aa,cdr3_nt
TRBD1,few,TRBV20-1,TRBJ2-1,CSARGVSGTEGTLQFF,TGCAGTGCTAGAGGAGTCTCGGGGACAGAGGGGACACTCCAGTTCTTC
NA,many,TRBV6-4,TRBJ2-1,CASSERAGSYNEQFF,TGTGCCAGCAGTGAGCGGGCTGGCTCCTACAATGAGCAGTTCTTC
NA,many,TRBV3-1,TRBJ2-7,CASSQVKSSYEQYF,TGTGCCAGCAGCCAAGTTAAGAGCTCCTACGAGCAGTACTTC
TRBD1,NA,TRBV15,TRBJ1-2,CATSGQGGYTF,TGTGCCACCAGCGGACAGGGTGGCTACACCTTC
TRBD1,NA,TRBV14,TRBJ2-7,CASSQDNGDSSYEQYF,TGTGCCAGCAGCCAAGATAATGGGGACAGCTCCTACGAGCAGTACTTC
TRBD2,few,TRBV7-9,TRBJ2-5,CASSSPLAGGTQETQYF,TGTGCCAGCAGCTCACCGCTAGCGGGAGGTACCCAAGAGACCCAGTACTTC
NA,many,TRBV6-1,TRBJ2-7,CASRRDSWANDEQYF,TGTGCCAGCAGGAGAGACAGTTGGGCCAACGACGAGCAGTACTTC
NA,few,TRBV6-5,TRBJ2-7,CASSYVGPNYEQYF,TGTGCCAGCAGTTATGTAGGGCCAAACTACGAGCAGTACTTC
TRBD1,many,TRBV6-5,TRBJ2-7,CASSLLKGQTIYEQYF,TGTGCCAGCAGTTTACTAAAGGGACAGACCATCTACGAGCAGTACTTC
TRBD1,many,TRBV29-1,TRBJ2-3,CSVRTGTDTQYF,TGCAGCGTACGGACAGGGACAGATACGCAGTATTTT
TRBD2,once,TRBV7-3,TRBJ2-3,CASSLIGGTTDTQYF,TGTGCCAGCAGCTTAATCGGGGGGACCACAGATACGCAGTATTTT
TRBD1,few,TRBV5-1,TRBJ2-7,CASSLGGQGSTYEQYF,TGCGCCAGCAGCTTGGGCGGACAGGGTTCCACCTACGAGCAGTACTTC
NA,few,TRBV12-3/TRBV12-4,TRBJ2-3,CASSPGINSHTQYF,TGTGCCAGCAGCCCCGGGATCAACTCACATACGCAGTATTTT
TRBD1,few,TRBV7-8,TRBJ1-5,CASSRTGNQPQHF,TGTGCCAGCAGTCGGACAGGTAATCAGCCCCAGCATTTT
TRBD2,many,TRBV7-2,TRBJ2-3,CASSLEPGGPTDTQYF,TGTGCCAGCAGCTTAGAACCGGGAGGGCCGACAGATACGCAGTATTTT
NA,many,TRBV6-2/TRBV6-3,TRBJ2-3,CASSVLPTDTQYF,TGTGCCAGCAGTGTTCTACCCACAGATACGCAGTATTTT
TRBD2,few,TRBV20-1,TRBJ2-7,CSAKSGTSGQVYEQYF,TGCAGTGCTAAATCGGGGACTAGCGGACAAGTCTACGAGCAGTACTTC
NA,few,TRBV6-5,TRBJ1-1,CASSYSEGMNTEAFF,TGTGCCAGCAGTTACTCAGAAGGCATGAACACTGAAGCTTTCTTT
NA,NA,TRBV7-3,TRBJ1-3,CASSLGYRRLRNTIYF,TGTGCCAGCAGCTTAGGCTACAGGCGCCTAAGAAACACCATATATTTT
NA,many,TRBV6-1,TRBJ2-1,CASRHQTNGQINEQFF,TGTGCCAGCAGACACCAAACCAACGGACAGATCAATGAGCAGTTCTTC
NA,NA,TRBV6-2/TRBV6-3,TRBJ2-2,CASSYMRAGELFF,TGTGCCAGCAGTTACATGAGAGCCGGGGAGCTGTTTTTT
TRBD2,many,TRBV10-3,TRBJ2-1,CAVTTKAGGPNNEQFF,TGTGCCGTCACCACTAAAGCGGGAGGGCCTAACAATGAGCAGTTCTTC
TRBD1,many,TRBV9,TRBJ1-1,CASSEGQGADWTEAFF,TGTGCCAGCAGCGAGGGACAGGGGGCTGATTGGACTGAAGCTTTCTTT
NA,many,TRBV11-2,TRBJ2-6,CASSPNGDTGQPHSGANVLTF,TGTGCCAGCAGCCCCAATGGGGACACAGGACAACCACACTCTGGGGCCAACGTCCTGACTTTC